Following are 20 T cell receptor beta chains from one sample sequenced in a study of shared clonotypes between healthy human individuals. Clones were sequenced by immunoSEQ multiplex PCR, and TCRdb holds only the in-frame ones, with some missing. The repertoire has 2 million to 2.5 million clones, roughly 90% of them found once; the top ten carry roughly 0.34%. What was sequenced was naive CD4+ T cells from PBMCs. Specified subset: CD45RA+ positively selected. Every receptor here comes from a man in his late teens or twenties in good health. Some clones in this sample may be carry-over from other donors' samples.

This sequence joins TRBV23-1 and TRBJ1-4; D may be TRBD1 (5 bases). TRBV23-1 is labeled an ORF, and its function is uncertain. The CDR3 runs 20 residues. V lost 4 bases, J lost 6 bases, and 30 bases lay in between. CDR3 coding DNA: TGCGCCAGCAGTCTGCATGCAGACGGGGGTTGGTGGAAAAAGGATGAAAAACTGTTTTTT. It translates to CASSLHADGGWWKKDEKLFF.

The genes are TRBV19 and TRBJ1-4; 8 bases match TRBD1. CDR1 and CDR2 from the germline V gene are LNHDA and SQIVND (reference sequence). The CDR3 has 14 residues. V lost 9 bases, J lost 3 bases, and 6 bases stayed unmatched. The CDR3 spells CASNDRGANEKLFF. In DNA, the CDR3 is TGTGCCAGCAACGACAGGGGCGCTAATGAAAAACTGTTTTTT.

CDR3 protein: CASSLEGGRQFF. CDR3 in DNA: TGTGCCAGCAGCTTAGAAGGGGGCCGGCAGTTCTTC. This sequence joins TRBV7-7 and TRBJ2-1, with 7 bases identical to TRBD1. Germline assignment: CDR1 SSHAT and CDR2 FNYEAQ (reference sequence). The CDR3 extends over 12 amino acids. J gave up 12 bases and V 1 base, and 3 bases lay outside the gene matches.

The V gene is TRBV5-1, the J gene TRBJ2-6; 9 nucleotides line up with TRBD1. The CDR3 covers 17 residues. The junction had 7 bases not matched to a gene; V was cut back by 4 bases and J by 2 bases. Germline loops: CDR1 SGHRS, CDR2 YFSETQ. CDR3 in DNA: TGCGCCAGCAGCATGGATACAGGGGGCACTGGGGCCAACGTCCTGACTTTC. This gives the protein CASSMDTGGTGANVLTF.

V and J are TRBV5-1 and TRBJ2-4; D is unclear. V dropped 4 bases and J dropped 0 bases, with 11 bases sitting between them. Germline V CDR1 and CDR2: SGHRS, YFSETQ. The CDR3 contains 15 residues. DNA of the CDR3: TGCGCCAGCAGCCCCCAGGCAAAAGCCAAAAACATTCAGTACTTC. It codes for CASSPQAKAKNIQYF.

As for this clone: The same CDR3 also results from other DNA sequences found in this sample. The chain carries TRBV18 and TRBJ1-4; possibly TRBD1 for D (5 bases). Per germline, CDR1 KGHSH and CDR2 LQKENI. Trimming cost V 2 bases and J 4 bases, with 11 bases left between them. This CDR3 is 15 amino acids long. CDR3 protein: CASSPGQGINEKLFF. The CDR3 coding sequence is TGTGCCAGCTCACCAGGGCAGGGAATTAATGAAAAACTGTTTTTT.

This chain links TRBV6-1 with TRBJ1-5; D unclear. In germline, CDR1 is MNHNS, CDR2 SASEGT. Trimming shortened V by 3 bases and J by 6 bases, and 12 bases separated the two germline ends. This CDR3 has 14 residues. The DNA for the CDR3 is TGTGCCAGCAGTGATCCGCTTGGCACTCAGCCCCAGCATTTT. Protein sequence: CASSDPLGTQPQHF.

The chain couples TRBV4-1 to TRBJ1-5; D ambiguous. V was trimmed by 4 bases and J by 1 base, leaving 11 bases between them. The germline gives CDR1 MGHRA, CDR2 YSYEKL. This CDR3 has 15 residues. The CDR3 loop is CASSPQGLSNQPQHF. The CDR3 DNA follows: TGCGCCAGCAGCCCCCAAGGGCTAAGCAATCAGCCCCAGCATTTT.

This chain links TRBV19 with TRBJ1-4; tentatively, D is TRBD1 (5 bases). The V gene lost 5 bases and the J gene lost 4 bases, with 11 bases spanning the gap. Germline CDR1 is LNHDA and CDR2 is SQIVND (reference sequence). This CDR3 region has 14 residues. CDR3 protein: CASSLRDLNEKLFF. Written as DNA, the CDR3 is TGTGCCAGTAGTCTCCGGGACCTTAATGAAAAACTGTTTTTT.

The sample holds one count of this clone. The rearrangement links TRBV29-1 to TRBJ2-1; no reliable D call. This CDR3 comprises 12 residues. V was cut by 6 bases and J by 8 bases, with 14 bases left in between. The germline CDR1 and CDR2 sequences are SQVTM and ANQGSEA. CDR3 sequence: CSVYQAADEQFF. The DNA of the CDR3 is TGCAGCGTCTACCAGGCTGCCGATGAGCAGTTCTTC.

The chain links TRBV6-5 to TRBJ1-2; 7 bases match TRBD1. Germline CDR1 reads MNHEY; CDR2 reads SVGAGI. The CDR3 length is 12 residues. V shed 6 bases and J 8 bases; nucleotides not matched to a gene: 6. CDR3 region: CASSLQGGGYTF. The CDR3 DNA sequence: TGTGCCAGCAGCCTTCAGGGGGGCGGCTACACCTTC.

This clone came up a few times. The chain carries TRBV4-1 and TRBJ1-5, with D possibly being TRBD1 (6 bases). The CDR3 has 15 amino acids. Per germline, CDR1 MGHRA and CDR2 YSYEKL. V lost 1 base to trimming and J lost 5 bases, with 12 bases between them. CDR3 sequence: CASSQGNRDDQPQHF. DNA of the CDR3: TGCGCCAGCAGCCAAGGTAACAGGGACGATCAGCCCCAGCATTTT.

Comments on this clone: This sample also contains other DNA sequences that code for the same CDR3. This chain uses TRBV30 with TRBJ2-5, with D uncertain. Germline CDR1 and CDR2: GTSNPN and SVGIG (reference sequence). V shed 3 bases and J shed 4 bases, with 6 bases lying between them. This CDR3 region has 11 residues. CDR3 protein: CAWRVGETQYF. Written as DNA, the CDR3 is TGTGCCTGGAGGGTAGGAGAGACCCAGTACTTC. The entire variable domain, with the rest obtained from reference TRBV30 and TRBJ2-5, is as follows: SQTIHQWPATLVQPVGSPLSLECTVEGTSNPNLYWYRQAAGRGLQLLFYSVGIGQISSEVPQNLSASRPQDRQFILSSKKLLLSDSGFYLCAWRVGETQYFGPGTRLLVL.

The chain is built from TRBV18 and TRBJ1-1; D is perhaps TRBD1 (6 bases). The CDR3 length is 18 residues. Deletions cut 1 base from V and 4 bases from J, with 22 bases between. The germline V gene encodes CDR1 KGHSH and CDR2 LQKENI. DNA for the CDR3: TGTGCCAGCTCACCACGGAACATACAGGGATCGTTTGGCACTGAAGCTTTCTTT. It specifies CASSPRNIQGSFGTEAFF.

This chain connects TRBV7-9 to TRBJ1-2; D is ambiguous. Germline V lookup: CDR1 SEHNR, CDR2 FQNEAQ (reference sequence). Trimming stripped 2 bases from V and 2 bases from J, with 9 bases between. The CDR3 totals 14 residues. In DNA form, the CDR3 reads TGTGCCAGCAGCTTACTTGCCGAAAACTATGGCTACACCTTC. Its protein is CASSLLAENYGYTF.

Of note for this clone: The sample has other DNA sequences that encode this CDR3 too. The DNA of the CDR3 is TGTGCCAGCAGCGCCGGTGACGAGCAGTACTTC. Translating gives CASSAGDEQYF. The V gene is TRBV9, the J gene TRBJ2-7; D gene ambiguous. This CDR3 has 11 residues. V dropped 3 bases and J dropped 5 bases, with 6 bases sitting between them. In germline, CDR1 is SGDLS, CDR2 YYNGEE.

The chain is built from TRBV11-2 and TRBJ2-5, with D possibly being TRBD1 (6 bases). The CDR3 has 15 amino acids. The germline CDR1 and CDR2 sequences are SGHAT and FQNNGV. The V and J ends lost 6 bases and 4 bases respectively, with 18 bases between them. CDR3 coding DNA: TGTGCCAGCAGGAGGGTGGGGGCTAGTGGAGAGACCCAGTACTTC. Protein: CASRRVGASGETQYF.

This chain joins TRBV29-1 and TRBJ2-1; tentatively, D is TRBD2 (6 bases). This CDR3 has 14 residues. Germline V gives CDR1 SQVTM, CDR2 ANQGSEA. Between the trimmed V and J ends, which lost 6 bases and 2 bases, there was a span of 14 bases. CDR3 sequence (DNA): TGCAGCGTCTCCAGCGGGCAGCCCTACAATGAGCAGTTCTTC. Residues: CSVSSGQPYNEQFF.

DNA for the CDR3: TGTGCCAGTGGTGCCCAGGCGGGAGAGACCCAGTACTTC. Protein product: CASGAQAGETQYF. This rearrangement joins TRBV19 to TRBJ2-5, with a tentative D call TRBD2 (5 bases). Trimming took off 8 bases at V and 4 bases at J, with 14 bases between the two ends. This CDR3 has 13 residues. Germline V gives CDR1 LNHDA, CDR2 SQIVND (reference sequence). The full variable domain, with the rest looked up from reference TRBV19 and TRBJ2-5, is DGGITQSPKYLFRKEGQNVTLSCEQNLNHDAMYWYRQDPGQGLRLIYYSQIVNDFQKGDIAEGYSVSREKKESFPLTVTSAQKNPTAFYLCASGAQAGETQYFGPGTRLLVL.

The chain couples TRBV19 to TRBJ2-7, with 13 bases aligning to TRBD2. This CDR3 is built from 15 residues. The germline gives CDR1 LNHDA, CDR2 SQIVND (reference sequence). V gave up 9 bases and J gave up 1 base; unmatched junction bases: 6. CDR3 loop: CASRKLAGGSYEQYF. DNA for the CDR3: TGTGCCAGCCGTAAACTAGCGGGAGGGTCCTACGAGCAGTACTTC.